The 14 T cell receptor beta chains below come from one sample, sequenced in a study of beta chain features in type 1 diabetes. Expressed TCRB transcripts were sequenced after all isolated RNA was converted to cDNA. Clones were sequenced by immunoSEQ multiplex PCR, and TCRdb holds only the in-frame ones, with some missing. The repertoire includes hundreds of thousands of clones, roughly 15% of them detected once, and about 0.087% sits in the top ten. Input material: naive CD4+ T cells from blood. The receptors shown here come from a man aged 18-30 years in good health.

The V call is TRBV9, the J call TRBJ2-3; no definite D call. There are 13 residues in the CDR3. Trimming stripped 3 bases from V and 2 bases from J, with 7 bases between. Germline V gene data show CDR1 as SGDLS and CDR2 as YYNGEE. The CDR3: CASSGDITDTQYF. The DNA of the CDR3 is TGTGCCAGCAGCGGAGACATCACAGATACGCAGTATTTT.

This clone was seen a handful of times. V is TRBV5-1 and J is TRBJ2-1; 7 bases are a match to TRBD1. CDR3 length equals 15 residues. Germline V lookup: CDR1 SGHRS, CDR2 YFSETQ. V shed 4 bases and J 7 bases; nucleotides not matched to a gene: 11. This CDR3 reads CASSKDRPPLNEQFF. The CDR3 DNA follows: TGCGCCAGCAGCAAGGACAGGCCACCCCTAAATGAGCAGTTCTTC.

This clone occurred a few times. The chain uses TRBV13 and TRBJ2-2; possible D gene TRBD2, 7 bases. V lost 5 bases and J lost 0, with 25 bases in between. CDR3 length: 20 amino acids. Looked up from germline, CDR1 is PRHDT and CDR2 is FYEKMQ (reference sequence). The CDR3 nucleotides are TGTGCCAGCAGCCCTAGAGCGGGACATGCGGGATTCGCGAACACCGGGGAGCTGTTTTTT. This codes for CASSPRAGHAGFANTGELFF.

This sequence joins TRBV5-4 and TRBJ1-1; no clear D gene. The CDR3 is 14 amino acids. V was shortened by 0 bases and J by 4 bases, with 10 bases between the two germline ends. Per germline, CDR1 SGHNT and CDR2 YYREEE (reference sequence). The CDR3 protein is CASSLEVIGTEAFF. The CDR3 coding sequence is TGTGCCAGCAGCTTGGAGGTTATCGGCACTGAAGCTTTCTTT.

About this clone: Other DNA sequences within the sample encode an identical CDR3. The chain recombines TRBV18 with TRBJ2-7; D is possibly TRBD2 (5 bases). The germline V gene has CDR1 KGHSH and CDR2 LQKENI. The length of the CDR3 is 13 residues. Trimming removed 0 bases at V and 2 bases at J, with 5 bases between. The CDR3 DNA is TGTGCCAGCTCACCACCTAGCGCCTACGAGCAGTACTTC. Amino acids: CASSPPSAYEQYF. Full variable domain (rest looked up from reference TRBV18 and TRBJ2-7): NAGVMQNPRHLVRRRGQEARLRCSPMKGHSHVYWYRQLPEEGLKFMVYLQKENIIDESGMPKERFSAEFPKEGPSILRIQQVVRGDSAAYFCASSPPSAYEQYFGPGTRLTVT.

The gene calls are TRBV4-3 and TRBJ1-4; no firm D call. The V end lost 4 bases, the J end lost 5 bases, and 14 bases lay between the germline ends. The CDR3 is 15 amino acids. Germline CDR1 and CDR2: LGHNA and YSLEER. CDR3 region: CASSRSGLRNEKLFF. The CDR3 DNA sequence: TGCGCCAGCAGCCGATCGGGGTTAAGAAATGAAAAACTGTTTTTT.

The chain employs TRBV4-3 and TRBJ1-1; the match to TRBD1 covers 9 bases. V was pared by 2 bases and J by 2 bases, with 3 bases of the junction left unmatched. Germline CDR1 and CDR2: LGHNA and YSLEER. There are 15 residues in the CDR3. CDR3 sequence reads: CASSQTQGANTEAFF. For the CDR3, the DNA is TGCGCCAGCAGCCAAACACAGGGGGCCAACACTGAAGCTTTCTTT.

In regard to this clone: The same CDR3 arises from other DNA sequences in this sample as well. The chain is built from TRBV4-2 and TRBJ2-7, with D possibly called TRBD1 or TRBD2 (6 bases each). Trimming stripped 1 base from V and 0 bases from J, with 10 bases between. CDR3 length: 15 residues. Per the germline V gene, CDR1 is LGHNA and CDR2 is YNFKEQ. This CDR3 reads CASSQAGGPSYEQYF. The DNA of the CDR3 is TGTGCCAGCAGCCAAGCCGGGGGCCCCTCCTACGAGCAGTACTTC.

The gene calls are TRBV7-9 and TRBJ1-1; TRBD1 might be the D (5 bases). V was clipped by 6 bases and J by 6 bases, with 17 bases between them. Germline V gene data show CDR1 as SEHNR and CDR2 as FQNEAQ (reference sequence). The CDR3 has 14 residues. CDR3 residues: CASSLGGTSSEAFF. Here the CDR3 DNA reads TGTGCCAGCAGTTTGGGTGGGACTTCTTCTGAAGCTTTCTTT.

V is TRBV7-2 and J is TRBJ1-6; 9 bases map to TRBD1. Germline assignment: CDR1 SGHTA and CDR2 FQGNSA. The CDR3 spans 16 residues. V shed 5 bases and J 6 bases; nucleotides not matched to a gene: 8. The DNA of the CDR3 is TGTGCCAGCAGCGCCCCTCCGGGACAGGGTAATTCACCCCTCCACTTT. Its protein is CASSAPPGQGNSPLHF.

The J gene is TRBJ2-1, the V gene TRBV2, with D perhaps matching TRBD1 (5 bases). V was trimmed by 4 bases and J by 4 bases, leaving 17 bases between them. Germline V lookup: CDR1 SNHLY, CDR2 FYNNEI. The CDR3 contains 16 residues. CDR3 bases: TGTGCCAGCAGTGGCGACAGAGTGATTTCATACAATGAGCAGTTCTTC. Amino acid sequence: CASSGDRVISYNEQFF. The full variable domain, its missing parts supplied by reference TRBV2 and TRBJ2-1, is EPEVTQTPSHQVTQMGQEVILRCVPISNHLYFYWYRQILGQKVEFLVSFYNNEISEKSEIFDDQFSVERPDGSNFTLKIRSTKLEDSAMYFCASSGDRVISYNEQFFGPGTRLTVL.

The gene calls are TRBV10-3 and TRBJ2-6, with D possibly being TRBD1 (5 bases). The CDR3 spans 16 residues. Germline-derived CDR1 and CDR2 are ENHRY and SYGVKD. Between the trimmed V and J ends, which lost 8 bases and 0 bases, there was a span of 14 bases. The CDR3 region is CAIGAASPSGANVLTF. The CDR3 region has the DNA TGTGCCATCGGGGCCGCGAGCCCCTCTGGGGCCAACGTCCTGACTTTC.

CDR3 sequence: CASSAQGGLAKNIQYF. CDR3 nucleotides: TGTGCCAGCAGCGCACAAGGGGGGCTAGCCAAAAACATTCAGTACTTC. The chain employs TRBV7-9 and TRBJ2-4, with D possibly being TRBD1 or TRBD2 (6 bases each). Germline CDR1 SEHNR, CDR2 FQNEAQ (reference sequence). This CDR3 contains 16 residues. V lost 5 bases, J lost 0 bases, and 14 bases lay in between.

CDR3 sequence (DNA): TGTGCCAGTAGTACGACAGGGGTTCGAGAGACCCAGTACTTC. Translated, it gives CASSTTGVRETQYF. The chain joins TRBV19 to TRBJ2-5; TRBD1 matches 8 bases. Germline values: CDR1 LNHDA, CDR2 SQIVND (reference sequence). V lost 4 bases, J lost 4 bases, and 5 bases stayed unmatched. The CDR3 spans 14 residues.